This T cell receptor beta chain appears in the sequencing data of a study of blood T cell repertoires in COVID-19. Study information: COVID-19 samples, acute and convalescent, were from the United States, Italy and Spain.

This table comes from immunoSEQ multiplex PCR, and its TCRdb copy is limited to in-frame clones, with some not included. The table lists some 150,000 clones, 89% of them singletons. Germline CDR1 reads SGDLS; CDR2 reads YYNGEE. The V segment lost 0 bases and the J segment 8 bases; nucleotides outside the gene matches: 1. The CDR3 extends over 14 amino acids. The sample was peripheral blood. This TCR derives from a human donor in a cohort sampled during active COVID-19. V usage is TRBV9 and J usage is TRBJ2-1; TRBD1 aligns across 11 bases. The CDR3 DNA follows: TGTGCCAGCAGCGTAGGGACAGGGGGCGATGAGCAGTTCTTC. Protein product: CASSVGTGGDEQFF.